The next 31 T cell receptor beta chains were all read from a single sample in a study of circulating and synovial CD4+ cells in juvenile arthritis. The protocol was immunoSEQ multiplex PCR, while the TCRdb copy is restricted to in-frame clones and leaves out a portion. The table lists about 32,000 clones, over 90% of them singletons. Specimen: CD4+ T cells from blood. The receptors here all came from a human donor with juvenile idiopathic arthritis.

The gene calls are TRBV9 and TRBJ2-2; 9 bases map to TRBD2. Germline assignment: CDR1 SGDLS and CDR2 YYNGEE. This CDR3 is 19 amino acids long. Trimming at V came to 0 bases and at J to 1 base, leaving 10 bases not matched to a gene. The chain's CDR3 is CASSVGTTSGPRNTGELFF. The CDR3 nucleotides read TGTGCCAGCAGCGTAGGGACGACTAGCGGACCACGGAACACCGGGGAGCTGTTTTTT.

CDR3 sequence: CASSSLPGLAGVVEQFF. The DNA for the CDR3 is TGCGCCAGCAGCTCTTTACCGGGACTAGCGGGAGTTGTGGAGCAGTTCTTC. This sequence joins TRBV5-1 and TRBJ2-1; 14 bases are shared with TRBD2. CDR3 size: 17 residues. After removal of 3 bases from V and 10 bases from J, the junction contained 12 bases not matched to a gene. The germline CDR1 and CDR2 sequences are SGHRS and YFSETQ.

This rearrangement joins TRBV4-1 to TRBJ2-4; TRBD2 matches at 15 bases. The CDR3 loop spans 18 amino acids. V trimming: 4 bases; J trimming: 0 bases; junction bases outside the gene matches: 4. Germline V gene data show CDR1 as MGHRA and CDR2 as YSYEKL. The CDR3 spells CASSPGLAGGLAKNIQYF. CDR3 nucleotide sequence: TGCGCCAGCAGCCCCGGACTAGCGGGAGGGCTAGCCAAAAACATTCAGTACTTC.

This chain joins TRBV27 and TRBJ1-1, with D tentatively TRBD1 (6 bases). The CDR3 totals 13 residues. V was trimmed by 3 bases and J by 5 bases, leaving 10 bases between them. Germline V gives CDR1 MNHEY, CDR2 SMNVEV (reference sequence). CDR3 loop: CASSFRGGTEAFF. CDR3 DNA: TGTGCCAGCAGTTTTAGGGGGGGAACTGAAGCTTTCTTT.

The chain uses TRBV7-9 and TRBJ2-2, with 9 bases that match TRBD1. Germline V gene lookup returns CDR1 SEHNR and CDR2 FQNEAQ (reference sequence). This CDR3 comprises 15 residues. The J segment lost 1 base and the V segment lost 10 bases, leaving 7 bases of the junction unmatched. The CDR3 DNA is TGTGCCATCCCCACAGGGGGCGGGAACACCGGGGAGCTGTTTTTT. It translates to CAIPTGGGNTGELFF.

This sequence joins TRBV7-3 and TRBJ2-1; 10 bases are shared with TRBD2. J gave up 8 bases and V 3 bases, and 4 bases lay outside the gene matches. The CDR3 has 14 amino acids. Germline V gene lookup returns CDR1 SGHTA and CDR2 FQGTGA. The CDR3 sequence: CASSFSGGKDEQFF. The CDR3 DNA follows: TGTGCCAGCAGCTTTAGCGGGGGGAAAGATGAGCAGTTCTTC.

This chain joins TRBV6-6 and TRBJ2-5; 8 bases are shared with TRBD2. Germline loops: CDR1 MNHNY, CDR2 SVGAGI (reference sequence). V lost 8 bases to trimming and J lost 5 bases; unmatched junction nucleotides: 7. CDR3 length: 13 amino acids. The CDR3 DNA reads as TGTGCCAGCGCTTTAGCGGGATCTGAGACCCAGTACTTC. Protein product: CASALAGSETQYF.

This chain connects TRBV27 to TRBJ2-7, with 13 bases fitting TRBD2. CDR1 and CDR2 (germline): MNHEY, SMNVEV (reference sequence). The junction had 5 bases not matched to a gene; V was cut back by 4 bases and J by 2 bases. The CDR3 sequence is 16 residues long. The CDR3 is CASSSGLAGATYEQYF. The CDR3 DNA is TGTGCCAGCAGTTCCGGACTAGCGGGAGCTACCTACGAGCAGTACTTC.

The rearrangement joins TRBV27 to TRBJ1-4, with 12 bases lining up with TRBD1. This CDR3 is built from 14 residues. Unmatched junction bases numbered 3, after V lost 5 bases and J lost 8 bases. Germline values: CDR1 MNHEY, CDR2 SMNVEV (reference sequence). The CDR3 reads CASSRDRGREKLFF. DNA for the CDR3: TGTGCCAGCAGTAGGGACAGGGGGCGGGAAAAACTGTTTTTT.

A word on this clone: The junction does not match germline at one end; this may be a read error. The gene calls are TRBV7-8 and TRBJ1-1; D remains ambiguous. Germline CDR1 and CDR2: SGHVS and FQNEAQ. The CDR3 length is 15 residues. The CDR3 is CANSLGSERNTEAFF. CDR3 nucleotides: TGTGCCAACAGCTTAGGATCTGAGCGTAACACTGAAGCTTTCTTT.

This chain uses TRBV7-9 with TRBJ1-2; D possibly corresponds to TRBD1 (6 bases). Germline assignment: CDR1 SEHNR and CDR2 FQNEAQ (reference sequence). Between the trimmed V and J ends, which lost 5 bases and 4 bases, there was a span of 20 bases. This CDR3 has 16 amino acids. The CDR3 protein is CASSPGTGGASYGYTF. The CDR3 bases are TGTGCCAGCAGCCCAGGCACGGGGGGGGCTAGCTATGGCTACACCTTC.

The chain couples TRBV28 to TRBJ1-2; 8 bases agree with TRBD1. CDR3 length: 18 residues. Per the germline V gene, CDR1 is MDHEN and CDR2 is SYDVKM. Losses at the gene ends were 7 bases for V and 0 bases for J; bases not matched to a gene: 16. The CDR3 DNA reads TGTGCCAGCACCATTGCCGACAGGGGAGCAGTCTCTAACTATGGCTACACCTTC. This sequence encodes CASTIADRGAVSNYGYTF.

J is TRBJ2-5 and V is TRBV27; 9 positions agree with TRBD2. The better agreement between TRBJ2-7 and the DNA end casts doubt on the J call. Germline CDR1 MNHEY, CDR2 SMNVEV (reference sequence). The CDR3 has 18 residues. As DNA, the CDR3 is TGTGCCAGCAGTTTATTGGGGAATAGCGGGAGTGGGGCCCCCGAGCAGTACTTC. Translating it yields CASSLLGNSGSGAPEQYF.

CDR3 coding DNA: TGTGCCAGCAGCTTAGGGTTGAGCTCCTACAATGAGCAGTTCTTC. Protein: CASSLGLSSYNEQFF. The gene calls are TRBV7-8 and TRBJ2-1; the D is unclear. This CDR3 spans 15 amino acids. V lost 1 base and J lost 0, with 7 bases in between. Germline V lookup: CDR1 SGHVS, CDR2 FQNEAQ.

The chain is built from TRBV19 and TRBJ2-5; 13 bases match TRBD2. CDR1 is LNHDA and CDR2 is SQIVND in the germline V gene (reference sequence). J gave up 4 bases and V 3 bases, and 2 bases lay outside the gene matches. The CDR3 has 15 residues. The DNA for the CDR3 is TGTGCCAGTAGTATTGGACTAGCGGGAGTAGAGACCCAGTACTTC. Residues: CASSIGLAGVETQYF.

The chain carries TRBV7-9 and TRBJ2-7; TRBD1 agrees at 10 bases. Trimming at V came to 2 bases and at J to 2 bases, leaving 3 bases not matched to a gene. CDR3 length: 15 residues. In germline, CDR1 is SEHNR, CDR2 FQNEAQ (reference sequence). CDR3 sequence: CASSLPGTGAYEQYF. The CDR3 coding sequence is TGTGCCAGCAGCTTACCTGGGACAGGGGCCTACGAGCAGTACTTC. Variable domain in full (rest from reference TRBV7-9 and TRBJ2-7): DTGVSQNPRHKITKRGQNVTFRCDPISEHNRLYWYRQTLGQGPEFLTYFQNEAQLEKSRLLSDRFSAERPKGSFSTLEIQRTEQGDSAMYLCASSLPGTGAYEQYFGPGTRLTVT.

The CDR3 reads CASAGQDYEQYF. The CDR3, as DNA: TGTGCCAGCGCCGGACAGGACTACGAGCAGTACTTC. This chain uses TRBV2 with TRBJ2-7, with TRBD1 matching over 7 bases. CDR3 length equals 12 residues. CDR1 is SNHLY and CDR2 is FYNNEI in the germline V gene. V was clipped by 8 bases and J by 3 bases; unmatched bases: 4.

Comments on this clone: A read error may account for a junction end that differs from germline. The rearrangement joins TRBV6-1 to TRBJ1-2; D is ambiguous. CDR1 is MNHNS, CDR2 SASEGT, per germline. The length of the CDR3 is 14 residues. In DNA, the CDR3 is TGTGCCAGCAGTGGCCCGTCGGAGTTCTATGGCTACCCCTTC. This gives the protein CASSGPSEFYGYPF.

V usage is TRBV7-8 and J usage is TRBJ1-1, with D unclear. Between the trimmed V and J ends, which lost 1 base and 1 base, there was a span of 10 bases. The CDR3 loop spans 15 amino acids. Germline loops: CDR1 SGHVS, CDR2 FQNEAQ. CDR3 sequence reads: CASSLEERWNTEAFF. The CDR3 region has the DNA TGTGCCAGCAGCTTAGAGGAGAGGTGGAACACTGAAGCTTTCTTT. Full variable domain (missing parts from reference TRBV7-8 and TRBJ1-1): GAGVSQSPRYKVAKRGQDVALRCDPISGHVSLFWYQQALGQGPEFLTYFQNEAQLDKSGLPSDRFFAERPEGSVSTLKIQRTQQEDSAVYLCASSLEERWNTEAFFGQGTRLTVV.

V gene TRBV27 combines with J gene TRBJ2-5, with 11 bases aligning to TRBD1. The germline V gene has CDR1 MNHEY and CDR2 SMNVEV (reference sequence). Losses at the gene ends were 0 bases for V and 5 bases for J; bases not matched to a gene: 5. The CDR3 is made up of 16 amino acids. CDR3 amino acids: CASSLSGTGGVETQYF. CDR3 DNA: TGTGCCAGCAGTTTATCGGGGACAGGGGGTGTGGAGACCCAGTACTTC.

This chain links TRBV28 with TRBJ2-5; D possibly corresponds to TRBD2 (5 bases). There are 13 residues in the CDR3. Trimming took off 7 bases at V and 4 bases at J, with 13 bases between the two ends. Looked up from germline, CDR1 is MDHEN and CDR2 is SYDVKM. The CDR3 DNA follows: TGTGCCAGCAACGAGGGTTCGGGAGAGACCCAGTACTTC. It is translated as CASNEGSGETQYF.

The DNA for the CDR3 is TGTGCCAGCAGCGCACAGGGGAACACTGAAGCTTTCTTT. This encodes CASSAQGNTEAFF. This chain uses TRBV7-8 with TRBJ1-1; maybe TRBD1 (6 bases). The CDR3 has 13 residues. Germline assignment: CDR1 SGHVS and CDR2 FQNEAQ. Between the trimmed V and J ends, which lost 5 bases and 1 base, there was a span of 8 bases.

V gene TRBV18 combines with J gene TRBJ2-7, with a tentative D call TRBD2 (5 bases). This CDR3 comprises 14 residues. V lost 6 bases and J lost 2, with 14 bases in between. Germline V lookup: CDR1 KGHSH, CDR2 LQKENI. The CDR3 sequence is CASSQTSSTYEQYF. In nucleotides, the CDR3 is TGTGCCAGCTCCCAAACTAGTAGCACCTACGAGCAGTACTTC.

This chain connects TRBV18 to TRBJ1-4; D not certain. This CDR3 has 15 residues. CDR1 KGHSH and CDR2 LQKENI come from the germline V gene. V was cut by 0 bases and J by 8 bases, with 13 bases left in between. CDR3 sequence (DNA): TGTGCCAGCTCACCACCGATGGGGAGAGACGAAAAACTGTTTTTT. This encodes CASSPPMGRDEKLFF. The full variable domain, rest sourced from reference TRBV18 and TRBJ1-4, is NAGVMQNPRHLVRRRGQEARLRCSPMKGHSHVYWYRQLPEEGLKFMVYLQKENIIDESGMPKERFSAEFPKEGPSILRIQQVVRGDSAAYFCASSPPMGRDEKLFFGSGTQLSVL.

V gene TRBV2 combines with J gene TRBJ2-7, with 14 bases lining up with TRBD2. The CDR3 runs 24 residues. Germline V CDR1 and CDR2: SNHLY, FYNNEI. The junction had 32 bases not matched to a gene; V was cut back by 5 bases and J by 5 bases. CDR3 coding DNA: TGTGCCAGCAGTCCCACCTTCGACAGGGTTTGGGGTTTGGGACTAGCGGGAGTCTGGGACGAGCAGTACTTC. It specifies CASSPTFDRVWGLGLAGVWDEQYF.

This chain links TRBV30 with TRBJ2-7; TRBD2 matches at 9 bases. This CDR3 is 18 amino acids long. CDR1 GTSNPN and CDR2 SVGIG come from the germline V gene (reference sequence). V gave up 2 bases and J gave up 0 bases; unmatched junction bases: 14. CDR3 in DNA: TGTGCCTGGAGTTTCCCACTTCGGACTAGCGCGAACTCCTACGAGCAGTACTTC. Translating it yields CAWSFPLRTSANSYEQYF.

The rearrangement links TRBV14 to TRBJ1-4, with 7 bases lining up with TRBD1. The V gene end was trimmed by 1 base and the J gene end by 8 bases; junction bases not matched to a gene: 4. Looked up from germline, CDR1 is SGHDN and CDR2 is FVKESK. This CDR3 has 14 residues. CDR3 sequence (DNA): TGTGCCAGCAGCCAAGTAGGGGGCGCCGAAAAACTGTTTTTT. This encodes CASSQVGGAEKLFF.

The rearrangement joins TRBV7-9 to TRBJ1-3; D call uncertain. Germline CDR1 SEHNR, CDR2 FQNEAQ (reference sequence). V was shortened by 5 bases and J by 0 bases, with 5 bases between the two germline ends. The CDR3 spans 13 residues. In nucleotides, the CDR3 is TGTGCCAGCAGCGGGAGCTCTGGAAACACCATATATTTT. Translated: CASSGSSGNTIYF.

V is TRBV19 and J is TRBJ1-5; 8 bases fit TRBD1. The J segment lost 11 bases and the V segment lost 2 bases, leaving 8 bases of the junction unmatched. The CDR3 length is 14 residues. The germline CDR1 and CDR2 sequences are LNHDA and SQIVND (reference sequence). The CDR3 spells CASSITQGARAQHF. CDR3 nucleotide sequence: TGTGCCAGTAGTATAACCCAGGGGGCCAGGGCCCAGCATTTT.

This chain links TRBV5-1 with TRBJ1-5; 11 nucleotides match TRBD1. Losses at the gene ends were 3 bases for V and 5 bases for J; bases not matched to a gene: 1. The germline CDR1 and CDR2 sequences are SGHRS and YFSETQ. The CDR3 consists of 14 residues. CDR3 in DNA: TGCGCCAGCAGCTGGACAGGGGGCTATCAGCCCCAGCATTTT. The encoded protein is CASSWTGGYQPQHF.

The chain is built from TRBV9 and TRBJ2-2; TRBD2 is a possible D gene (6 bases). The CDR3 runs 16 residues. The germline gives CDR1 SGDLS, CDR2 YYNGEE. The V end was cut by 1 base, the J end by 3 bases, with 13 bases between. The CDR3 DNA follows: TGTGCCAGCAGCGTAATGGGGGGTAGGGACACCGGGGAGCTGTTTTTT. Protein sequence: CASSVMGGRDTGELFF.